These 22 T cell receptor beta chains originate from one sample sequenced in a study of cytomegalovirus exposure and HLA in healthy donors. The data were produced by immunoSEQ multiplex PCR, yet TCRdb's version contains in-frame clones alone and is incomplete. The table includes some 140,000 clones, roughly nine tenths detected once. Sequences were obtained from PBMCs. These receptors originate from a man younger than 35 in good health and CMV-seronegative.

V gene TRBV20-1 combines with J gene TRBJ1-2; a weak D match, TRBD1 (5 bases). There are 11 residues in the CDR3. Trimming took off 5 bases at V and 10 bases at J, with 14 bases between the two ends. Germline CDR1 reads DFQATT; CDR2 reads SNEGSKA (reference sequence). This chain's CDR3 is CSALDSGVYTF. In DNA form, the CDR3 reads TGCAGTGCTCTAGACTCGGGGGTCTACACCTTC.

The genes are TRBV5-6 and TRBJ1-5; weak D call: TRBD1 (5 bases). This CDR3 has 14 amino acids. Trimming pared 4 bases from V and 1 base from J, leaving 9 bases between. Germline CDR1 SGHDT, CDR2 YYEEEE. The CDR3 DNA follows: TGTGCCAGCAGCGGGGGGAGGAGCAATCAGCCCCAGCATTTT. It translates to CASSGGRSNQPQHF.

Many counts were recorded for this clone. V and J are TRBV6-1 and TRBJ2-3; tentatively, D is TRBD1 (6 bases). The CDR3 is 13 amino acids. The germline CDR1 and CDR2 sequences are MNHNS and SASEGT. Trimming stripped 4 bases from V and 3 bases from J, with 8 bases between. The CDR3 DNA is TGTGCCAGCAGTGGACAGGAGACAGATACGCAGTATTTT. Residues: CASSGQETDTQYF.

V and J are TRBV6-6 and TRBJ2-3; no clear D. There are 15 residues in the CDR3. Germline V gene data show CDR1 as MNHNY and CDR2 as SVGAGI (reference sequence). V was clipped by 6 bases and J by 5 bases, with 18 bases between them. For the CDR3, the DNA is TGTGCCAGCAGCCTTACCGAAACGGGTGGAGATACGCAGTATTTT. Protein product: CASSLTETGGDTQYF.

The genes are TRBV30 and TRBJ2-2; D perhaps matches TRBD2 (5 bases). In germline, CDR1 is GTSNPN, CDR2 SVGIG (reference sequence). This CDR3 comprises 14 residues. Trimming left V 0 bases short and J 7 bases short, with 12 bases between. This chain's CDR3 is CAWSVLNSVGELFF. In DNA, the CDR3 is TGTGCCTGGAGTGTACTTAATAGCGTCGGGGAGCTGTTTTTT.

The rearrangement links TRBV27 to TRBJ1-1, with D unresolved. The V end was cut by 9 bases, the J end by 5 bases, with 16 bases between. The CDR3 loop spans 13 amino acids. CDR1 and CDR2 from the germline V gene are MNHEY and SMNVEV (reference sequence). The CDR3 DNA follows: TGTGCCAGTTCCATCGGTGAGGGTACTGAAGCTTTCTTT. Protein product: CASSIGEGTEAFF.

This clone has more than one count but fewer than ten. The genes are TRBV9 and TRBJ2-1, with a possible D match to TRBD1 (5 bases). CDR1 SGDLS and CDR2 YYNGEE come from the germline V gene. V gave up 4 bases and J gave up 4 bases, with 15 bases separating them. The CDR3 is 15 residues long. CDR3 nucleotide sequence: TGTGCCAGCAGCTTCGGACATTACCCTTACAATGAGCAGTTCTTC. Translating it yields CASSFGHYPYNEQFF. The full variable domain, with the rest looked up from reference TRBV9 and TRBJ2-1, is DSGVTQTPKHLITATGQRVTLRCSPRSGDLSVYWYQQSLDQGLQFLIQYYNGEERAKGNILERFSAQQFPDLHSELNLSSLELGDSALYFCASSFGHYPYNEQFFGPGTRLTVL.

The chain links TRBV7-9 to TRBJ1-2, with 9 bases matching TRBD1. The V and J ends lost 8 bases and 3 bases, in that order; junction bases with no gene match: 7. Germline V gene data show CDR1 as SEHNR and CDR2 as FQNEAQ (reference sequence). The CDR3 consists of 14 residues. The CDR3 reads CASYGTGFDYGYTF. CDR3 DNA: TGTGCCAGCTACGGGACAGGGTTTGACTATGGCTACACCTTC.

The chain uses TRBV2 and TRBJ2-7, with a possible D match to TRBD2 (6 bases). CDR1 SNHLY and CDR2 FYNNEI come from the germline V gene. Deletions cut 6 bases from V and 0 bases from J, with 6 bases between. This CDR3 is built from 12 residues. The CDR3 reads CASRRDSYEQYF. CDR3 sequence (DNA): TGTGCCAGCAGGCGGGACTCCTACGAGCAGTACTTC.

The chain recombines TRBV11-2 with TRBJ2-1; 10 bases line up with TRBD2. J gave up 0 bases and V 5 bases, and 4 bases lay outside the gene matches. The CDR3 runs 16 residues. Germline V gene lookup returns CDR1 SGHAT and CDR2 FQNNGV. CDR3 in DNA: TGTGCCAGCAGCCAGATAGCGGGAGGCTCCTACAATGAGCAGTTCTTC. This gives the protein CASSQIAGGSYNEQFF.

The rearrangement links TRBV15 to TRBJ1-1; the D is unclear. The germline V gene has CDR1 LNHNV and CDR2 YYDKDF (reference sequence). V gave up 3 bases and J gave up 3 bases, with 8 bases separating them. The CDR3 spans 13 residues. The CDR3 region has the DNA TGTGCCACCAGCAGGCAGGAGGACACTGAAGCTTTCTTT. Protein product: CATSRQEDTEAFF.

This chain connects TRBV5-4 to TRBJ1-6; tentatively, D is TRBD1 (6 bases). The CDR3 is 17 amino acids. V was cut by 4 bases and J by 1 base, with 15 bases left in between. CDR1 and CDR2 (germline): SGHNT, YYREEE (reference sequence). The CDR3 bases are TGTGCCAGCAGCCTGGGGGCCCCGGGATCCTATAATTCACCCCTCCACTTT. Residues: CASSLGAPGSYNSPLHF.

Worth noting for this clone: Other DNA sequences in this sample translate to the same CDR3. The rearrangement joins TRBV5-6 to TRBJ1-5; perhaps TRBD1 as D (5 bases). The V gene's germline CDR1 is SGHDT and CDR2 YYEEEE. V dropped 2 bases and J dropped 4 bases, with 7 bases sitting between them. This CDR3 is 13 amino acids long. The CDR3 sequence: CASSFGGNQPQHF. The CDR3 DNA follows: TGTGCCAGCAGCTTCGGGGGGAATCAGCCCCAGCATTTT.

J is TRBJ2-6 and V is TRBV4-1, with 7 positions matching TRBD1. CDR3 length: 16 amino acids. Germline V gives CDR1 MGHRA, CDR2 YSYEKL. With V trimmed by 3 bases and J by 4 bases, 6 bases remained unmatched. The CDR3 region is CASSQPPGQGANVLTF. In DNA, the CDR3 is TGCGCCAGCAGCCAGCCCCCGGGACAGGGGGCCAACGTCCTGACTTTC.

The rearrangement uses TRBV7-9 and TRBJ2-3; no clear D gene. The V gene lost 3 bases and the J gene lost 0 bases, with 16 bases spanning the gap. Per germline, CDR1 SEHNR and CDR2 FQNEAQ (reference sequence). The CDR3 is 17 amino acids. The DNA of the CDR3 is TGTGCCAGCAGCTTTCCCATTGCGGCCTCTAGCACAGATACGCAGTATTTT. Its translation is CASSFPIAASSTDTQYF.

This chain joins TRBV5-6 and TRBJ1-2; D is ambiguous. Germline V gene sequence: CDR1 SGHDT, CDR2 YYEEEE. The CDR3 has 13 residues. Trimming took off 7 bases at V and 4 bases at J, with 14 bases between the two ends. The chain's CDR3 is CASCTRVSYGYTF. DNA for the CDR3: TGTGCCAGCTGTACCCGAGTAAGCTATGGCTACACCTTC.

The chain has TRBV27 and TRBJ1-5; TRBD1 matches 8 bases. CDR3 length equals 16 residues. Germline V CDR1 and CDR2: MNHEY, SMNVEV (reference sequence). The V gene end was trimmed by 4 bases and the J gene end by 4 bases; junction bases not matched to a gene: 9. CDR3 in amino acids: CASSSRTGWANQPQHF. The DNA of the CDR3 is TGTGCCAGCAGTTCCAGGACAGGGTGGGCTAATCAGCCCCAGCATTTT.

The chain carries TRBV9 and TRBJ2-7; a weak D match, TRBD1 (6 bases). V lost 0 bases and J lost 4, with 14 bases in between. Germline CDR1 and CDR2: SGDLS and YYNGEE. CDR3 length: 15 amino acids. The CDR3, as DNA: TGTGCCAGCAGCGTAGCTACGGCAGGGGTTTACGAGCAGTACTTC. This translates into CASSVATAGVYEQYF. Supplemented by reference TRBV9 and TRBJ2-7, the full variable domain reads DSGVTQTPKHLITATGQRVTLRCSPRSGDLSVYWYQQSLDQGLQFLIQYYNGEERAKGNILERFSAQQFPDLHSELNLSSLELGDSALYFCASSVATAGVYEQYFGPGTRLTVT.

V gene TRBV11-2 combines with J gene TRBJ1-4, with D unresolved. This CDR3 is 15 amino acids long. The V gene lost 5 bases and the J gene lost 0 bases, with 10 bases spanning the gap. The V gene's germline CDR1 is SGHAT and CDR2 FQNNGV. The CDR3 bases are TGTGCCAGCAGCGGTCACTCTACAACTAATGAAAAACTGTTTTTT. This codes for CASSGHSTTNEKLFF. The variable domain in full, completed from reference TRBV11-2 and TRBJ1-4, reads EAGVAQSPRYKIIEKRQSVAFWCNPISGHATLYWYQQILGQGPKLLIQFQNNGVVDDSQLPKDRFSAERLKGVDSTLKIQPAKLEDSAVYLCASSGHSTTNEKLFFGSGTQLSVL.

The chain joins TRBV9 to TRBJ2-3; D is possibly TRBD1 (6 bases). Between the trimmed V and J ends, which lost 2 bases and 6 bases, there was a span of 19 bases. Germline CDR1 SGDLS, CDR2 YYNGEE. This CDR3 is 16 amino acids long. The CDR3 protein is CASSVSQGYTSDTQYF. As DNA, the CDR3 is TGTGCCAGCAGCGTGTCACAGGGCTATACGTCGGATACGCAGTATTTT.

V and J are TRBV5-4 and TRBJ2-1; 10 bases are a match to TRBD2. V trimming: 0 bases; J trimming: 9 bases; junction bases outside the gene matches: 6. CDR3 length equals 15 residues. Germline CDR1 reads SGHNT; CDR2 reads YYREEE (reference sequence). This CDR3 reads CASSLALAGYGEQFF. CDR3 in DNA: TGTGCCAGCAGCTTGGCACTAGCGGGATATGGTGAGCAGTTCTTC.

V is TRBV11-2 and J is TRBJ2-5; D remains ambiguous. The CDR3 has 14 amino acids. Germline V gene data show CDR1 as SGHAT and CDR2 as FQNNGV. V gave up 5 bases and J gave up 3 bases, with 13 bases separating them. CDR3: CASSTLGMKETQYF. CDR3 sequence (DNA): TGTGCCAGCAGCACTCTAGGAATGAAAGAGACCCAGTACTTC. Looking up the rest from reference TRBV11-2 and TRBJ2-5 gives the full variable domain: EAGVAQSPRYKIIEKRQSVAFWCNPISGHATLYWYQQILGQGPKLLIQFQNNGVVDDSQLPKDRFSAERLKGVDSTLKIQPAKLEDSAVYLCASSTLGMKETQYFGPGTRLLVL.